This is a list of T cell receptor beta chains from one sample in a study of regulatory T cells in long-lasting Graves disease. One entry per CDR3 protein results from TCRdb running MiXCR on the multiplex PCR reads. The sample lists 550,000 to 700,000 distinct CDR3 sequences, about 16% occurring once. These sequences were also reported in another study, on T cells in Graves' hyperthyroidism and ophthalmopathy.

Sequencing used peripheral blood mononuclear cells (PBMCs), obtained at new diagnosis, from a patient treated with antithyroid drugs. These receptors originate from a man between 18 and 35 years old with Graves disease. The CDR3 runs from the conserved cysteine through the conserved F or W. Clone size is not always given. Where it is, it says once, few, many or a class for expanded clones.

clone_size j_call v_call cdr3_aa
few TRBJ1-1 TRBV5-8 CASSVGSWAGVRGAFF
NA TRBJ2-5 TRBV7-8 CASSLASFVLAGRETQYF
NA TRBJ2-2 TRBV6-1 CASRPPGQVAGELFF
few TRBJ2-1 TRBV28 CASRTGHVYNEQFF
NA TRBJ1-5 TRBV5-6 CASSLDGGRGQPQHF
many TRBJ2-1 TRBV28 CASSGLAGNNEQFF
NA TRBJ2-5 TRBV7-9 CASRLGTTTQETQYF
NA TRBJ1-3 TRBV27 CASSPRPVLVGNTIYF
few TRBJ1-3 TRBV2 CATLTVSGNTIYF
few TRBJ2-6 TRBV7-9 CASNRLGSGANVLTF
NA TRBJ2-7 TRBV5-1 CASSWTGQVGYEQYF
many TRBJ2-2 TRBV7-3 CASSLNSLQGELFF
many TRBJ2-7 TRBV7-9 CASSLQESTYEQYF
few TRBJ2-5 TRBV9 CASSVASDSGFQETQYF
many TRBJ2-7 TRBV7-2 CASSLAGTYSYEQYF
many TRBJ2-2 TRBV2 CASKRETSGGELFF
many TRBJ2-4 TRBV12-3/TRBV12-4 CASSRAGSGRSLYF
many TRBJ2-1 TRBV12-3/TRBV12-4 CASSIQRDSSYNEQFF
NA TRBJ1-2 TRBV7-9 CASSSDSRSYGYTF
many TRBJ2-3 TRBV18 CASSHYTSRGTDTQYF
many TRBJ1-5 TRBV30 CAWSSRQVSNQPQHF
few TRBJ2-7 TRBV2 CACGDRGVQEQYF
many TRBJ2-1 TRBV30 CAWTSGAWINEQFF
many TRBJ2-7 TRBV13 CASSPTGSGEQYF
many TRBJ2-1 TRBV27 CASTLNNEQFF
many TRBJ2-1 TRBV2 CASSEQGASFF
many TRBJ1-2 TRBV3-1 CASSQGAENYGYTF
many TRBJ2-7 TRBV12-5 CASGLVPDSSYEQYF
few TRBJ2-4 TRBV12-3/TRBV12-4 CASSPPLAGGPKSKNIQYF